This TCR beta chain came from a study of shared clonotypes between healthy human individuals. Study-level results: Clonotype sharing among donors was thought likely to change with sequencing depth. What rarefaction showed was incomplete sorted-subset sequencing despite large depth. Among several donors, roughly 5% of naive CD4 clonotypes were found in common.

This CDR3 comprises 16 residues. The junction had 6 bases not matched to a gene; V was cut back by 0 bases and J by 2 bases. The germline V gene encodes CDR1 SGHAT and CDR2 FQDESV (reference sequence). The table came from immunoSEQ multiplex PCR; TCRdb's copy has only in-frame clones and leaves some out. The table includes more than 2,000,000 clones, over 85% detected once. In the case of this clone: Its matching antigen is unknown.

This TCR derives from a man aged 18 to 30 in good health. Sequencing was carried out using naive CD4+ T cells sorted from blood. Described subset: CD45RA+ positively selected. This chain connects TRBV11-1 to TRBJ2-5; TRBD1 agrees at 7 bases. The CDR3 DNA reads as TGTGCCAGCAGCTTAGCGCTACCGGGACAGCAAGAGACCCAGTACTTC. It yields the protein CASSLALPGQQETQYF.